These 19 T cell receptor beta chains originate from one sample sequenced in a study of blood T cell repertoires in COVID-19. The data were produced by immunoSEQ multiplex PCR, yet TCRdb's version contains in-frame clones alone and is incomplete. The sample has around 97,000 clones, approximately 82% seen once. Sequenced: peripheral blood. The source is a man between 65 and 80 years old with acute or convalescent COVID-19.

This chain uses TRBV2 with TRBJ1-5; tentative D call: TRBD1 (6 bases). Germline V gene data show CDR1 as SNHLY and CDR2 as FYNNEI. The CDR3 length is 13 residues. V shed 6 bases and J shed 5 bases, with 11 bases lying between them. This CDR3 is CASSRQEDQPQHF. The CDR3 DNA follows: TGTGCCAGCAGCAGACAGGAGGATCAGCCCCAGCATTTT.

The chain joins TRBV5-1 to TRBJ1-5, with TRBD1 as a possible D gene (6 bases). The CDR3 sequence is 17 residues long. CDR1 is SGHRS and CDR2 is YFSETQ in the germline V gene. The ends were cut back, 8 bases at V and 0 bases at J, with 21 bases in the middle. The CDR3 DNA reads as TGCGCCAGAACGAGACAGGTACGGTCCTATAGCAATCAGCCCCAGCATTTT. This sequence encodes CARTRQVRSYSNQPQHF.

CDR3 nucleotide sequence: TGTGCCAGCAGCCCGGGACTAGCGGGAGTCACCGGGGAGCTGTTTTTT. Translated: CASSPGLAGVTGELFF. This chain links TRBV3-1 (or the pseudogene TRBV3-2) with TRBJ2-2; 14 bases line up with TRBD2. V lost 4 bases, J lost 4 bases, and 2 bases stayed unmatched. CDR1 is LGHDT, CDR2 YNNKEL, per germline (reference sequence). This CDR3 has 16 amino acids.

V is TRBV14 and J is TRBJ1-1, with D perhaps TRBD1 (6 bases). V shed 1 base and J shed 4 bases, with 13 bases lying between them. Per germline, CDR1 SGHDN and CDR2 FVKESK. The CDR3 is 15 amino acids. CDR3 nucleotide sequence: TGTGCCAGCAGCCAAGTACAGGGTTTCTCCACTGAAGCTTTCTTT. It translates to CASSQVQGFSTEAFF.

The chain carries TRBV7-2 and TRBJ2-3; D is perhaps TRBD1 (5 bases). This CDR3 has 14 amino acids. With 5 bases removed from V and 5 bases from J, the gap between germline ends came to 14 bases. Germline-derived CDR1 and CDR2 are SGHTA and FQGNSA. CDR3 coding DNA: TGTGCCAGCAGCCAAGGGCAGGGTTTAGATACGCAGTATTTT. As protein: CASSQGQGLDTQYF.

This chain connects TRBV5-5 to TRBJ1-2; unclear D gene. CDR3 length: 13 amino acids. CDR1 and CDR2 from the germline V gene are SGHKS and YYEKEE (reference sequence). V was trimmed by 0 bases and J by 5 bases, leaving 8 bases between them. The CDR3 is CASSLADLYGYTF. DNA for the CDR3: TGTGCCAGCAGCTTGGCAGATCTTTATGGCTACACCTTC.

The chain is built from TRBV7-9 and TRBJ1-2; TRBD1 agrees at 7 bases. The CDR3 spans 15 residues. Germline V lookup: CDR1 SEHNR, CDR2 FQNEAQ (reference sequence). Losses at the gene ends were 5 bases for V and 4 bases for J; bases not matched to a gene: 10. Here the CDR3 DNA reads TGTGCCAGCAGCCCCGGGACAGTCTTTTCCTATGGCTACACCTTC. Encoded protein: CASSPGTVFSYGYTF.

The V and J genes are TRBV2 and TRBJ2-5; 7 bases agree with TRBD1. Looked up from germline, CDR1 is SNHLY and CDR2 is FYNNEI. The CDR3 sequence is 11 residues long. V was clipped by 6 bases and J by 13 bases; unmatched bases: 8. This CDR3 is CASREGAPRYF. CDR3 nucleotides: TGTGCCAGCAGAGAGGGGGCTCCGCGGTACTTC.

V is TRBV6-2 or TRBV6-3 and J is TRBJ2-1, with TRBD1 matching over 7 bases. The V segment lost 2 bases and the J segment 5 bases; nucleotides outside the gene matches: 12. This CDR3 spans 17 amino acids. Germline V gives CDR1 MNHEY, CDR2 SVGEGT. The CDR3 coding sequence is TGTGCCAGCAGTTACAGAACGATCCGGGACAGAAACAATGAGCAGTTCTTC. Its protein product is CASSYRTIRDRNNEQFF.

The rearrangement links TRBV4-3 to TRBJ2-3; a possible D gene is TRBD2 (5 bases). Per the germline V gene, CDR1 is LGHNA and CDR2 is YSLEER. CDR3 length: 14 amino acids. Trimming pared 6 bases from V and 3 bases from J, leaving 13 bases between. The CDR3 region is CASSLGSGTDTQYF. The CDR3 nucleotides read TGCGCCAGCAGTTTGGGCTCGGGGACAGATACGCAGTATTTT.

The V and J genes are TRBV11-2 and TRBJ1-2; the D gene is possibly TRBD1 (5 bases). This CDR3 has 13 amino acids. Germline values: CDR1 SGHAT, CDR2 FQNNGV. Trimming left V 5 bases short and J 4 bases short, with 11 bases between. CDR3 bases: TGTGCCAGCAGCCCCGGGACTGGCTATGGCTACACCTTC. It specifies CASSPGTGYGYTF. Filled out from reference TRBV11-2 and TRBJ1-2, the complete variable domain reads EAGVAQSPRYKIIEKRQSVAFWCNPISGHATLYWYQQILGQGPKLLIQFQNNGVVDDSQLPKDRFSAERLKGVDSTLKIQPAKLEDSAVYLCASSPGTGYGYTFGSGTRLTVV.

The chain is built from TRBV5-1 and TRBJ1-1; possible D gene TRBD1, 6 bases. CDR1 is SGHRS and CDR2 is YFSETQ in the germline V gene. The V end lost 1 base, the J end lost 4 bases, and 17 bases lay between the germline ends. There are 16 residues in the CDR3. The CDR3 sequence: CASSLLGYRVGTEAFF. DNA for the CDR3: TGCGCCAGCAGCTTGCTTGGTTACAGGGTGGGCACTGAAGCTTTCTTT.

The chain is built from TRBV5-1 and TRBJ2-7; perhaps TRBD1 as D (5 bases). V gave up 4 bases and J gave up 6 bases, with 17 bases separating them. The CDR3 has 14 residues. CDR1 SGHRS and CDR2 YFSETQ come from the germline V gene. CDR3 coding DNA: TGCGCCAGCAGCCGGCAGGGTGGGGATCCCGAGCAGTACTTC. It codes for CASSRQGGDPEQYF.

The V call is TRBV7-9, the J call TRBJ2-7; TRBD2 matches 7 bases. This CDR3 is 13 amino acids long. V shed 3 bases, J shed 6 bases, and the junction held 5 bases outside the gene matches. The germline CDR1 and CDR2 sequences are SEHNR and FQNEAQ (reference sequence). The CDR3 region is CASSLWEGSEQYF. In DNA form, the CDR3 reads TGTGCCAGCAGCTTGTGGGAGGGGAGCGAGCAGTACTTC. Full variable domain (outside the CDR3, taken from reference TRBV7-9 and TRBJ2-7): DTGVSQNPRHKITKRGQNVTFRCDPISEHNRLYWYRQTLGQGPEFLTYFQNEAQLEKSRLLSDRFSAERPKGSFSTLEIQRTEQGDSAMYLCASSLWEGSEQYFGPGTRLTVT.

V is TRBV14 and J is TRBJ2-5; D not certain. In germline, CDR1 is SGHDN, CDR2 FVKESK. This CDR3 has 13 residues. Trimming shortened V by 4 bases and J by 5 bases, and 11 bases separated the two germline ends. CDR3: CASSLLRVETQYF. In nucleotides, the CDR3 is TGTGCCAGCAGCCTTCTCCGAGTCGAGACCCAGTACTTC.

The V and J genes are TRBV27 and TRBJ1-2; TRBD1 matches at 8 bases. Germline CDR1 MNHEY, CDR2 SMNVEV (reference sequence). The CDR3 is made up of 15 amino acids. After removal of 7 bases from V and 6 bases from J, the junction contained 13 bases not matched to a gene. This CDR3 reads CASISFGTGQNGYTF. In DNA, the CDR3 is TGTGCCAGCATCAGTTTCGGGACAGGTCAGAATGGCTACACCTTC.

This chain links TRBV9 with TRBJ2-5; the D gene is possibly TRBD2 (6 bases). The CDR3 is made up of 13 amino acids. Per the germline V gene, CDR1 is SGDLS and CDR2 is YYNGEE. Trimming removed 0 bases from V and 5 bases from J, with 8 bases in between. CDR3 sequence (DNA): TGTGCCAGCAGCGTAGGGGGGAGGGAGACCCAGTACTTC. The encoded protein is CASSVGGRETQYF.

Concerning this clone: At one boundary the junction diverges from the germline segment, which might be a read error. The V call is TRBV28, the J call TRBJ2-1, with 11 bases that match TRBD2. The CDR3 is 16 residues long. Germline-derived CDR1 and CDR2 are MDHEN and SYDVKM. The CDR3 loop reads CASSIDTSGRLDEEFF. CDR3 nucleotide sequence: TGTGCCAGCAGTATCGACACTAGCGGGAGATTAGATGAGGAGTTCTTC.

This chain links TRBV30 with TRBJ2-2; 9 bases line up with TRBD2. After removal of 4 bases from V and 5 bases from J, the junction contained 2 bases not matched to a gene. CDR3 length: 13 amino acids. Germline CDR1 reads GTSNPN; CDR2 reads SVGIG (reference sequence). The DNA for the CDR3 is TGTGCCTGGACTAGCGGGATTACCGGGGAGCTGTTTTTT. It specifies CAWTSGITGELFF.